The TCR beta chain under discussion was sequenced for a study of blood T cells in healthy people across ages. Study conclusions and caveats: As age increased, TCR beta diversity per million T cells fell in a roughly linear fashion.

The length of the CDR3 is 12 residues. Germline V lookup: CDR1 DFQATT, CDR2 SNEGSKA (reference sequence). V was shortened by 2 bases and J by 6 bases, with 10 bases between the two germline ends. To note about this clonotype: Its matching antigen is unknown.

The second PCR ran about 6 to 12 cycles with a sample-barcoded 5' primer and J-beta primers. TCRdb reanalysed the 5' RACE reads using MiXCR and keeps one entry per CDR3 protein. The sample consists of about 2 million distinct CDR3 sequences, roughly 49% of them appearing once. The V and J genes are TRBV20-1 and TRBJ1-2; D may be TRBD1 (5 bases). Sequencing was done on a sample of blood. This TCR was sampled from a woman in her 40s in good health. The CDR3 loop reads CSARQTVDGYTF. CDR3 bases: TGCAGTGCTAGACAGACAGTTGATGGCTACACCTTC.